This T cell receptor beta chain was recorded in a study of blood T cell repertoires in COVID-19. Study at large: There were acute and convalescent COVID-19 samples, and they came from the United States, Italy and Spain. Sources were T cells, B-cell-depleted T cells, or PBMCs; the material itself was cDNA or gDNA.

This clone was found once. V lost 0 bases to trimming and J lost 8 bases, with 21 bases between them. Germline V CDR1 and CDR2: SGHTS, YDEGEE. The CDR3 covers 17 residues. Per the original data handling: Quantification of nucleated cells was approximated via reference gene primer amplification. Profiled with immunoSEQ multiplex PCR; TCRdb holds only in-frame clones, not every one. That table gives V, J and clone size, and the DNA gave D and trimming. This repertoire shows roughly 190,000 clones, roughly 80% found once; its top ten account for around 6.3%. The chain links TRBV5-8 to TRBJ2-1; D remains unclear. This clonotype was obtained from a woman in her thirties or forties with acute or convalescent COVID-19. Sequencing used peripheral blood. In DNA form, the CDR3 reads TGTGCCAGCAGCTTGGCCCTAAAGAACTCTCGGAGCGATGAGCAGTTCTTC. Translating gives CASSLALKNSRSDEQFF. The variable domain in full, with the rest retrieved from reference TRBV5-8 and TRBJ2-1, is EAGVTQSPTHLIKTRGQQATLRCSPISGHTSVYWYQQALGLGLQFLLWYDEGEERNRGNFPPRFSGRQFPNYSSELNVNALELEDSALYLCASSLALKNSRSDEQFFGPGTRLTVL.